Listed below are T cell receptor beta chains from one sample, sequenced in a study of PD-L1 blockade in urothelial cancer. The protocol was immunoSEQ multiplex PCR, while the TCRdb copy is restricted to in-frame clones and leaves out a portion. Counted here are about 82,000 clones, roughly 90% occurring once; the ten biggest clones make up 8% to 9.5%. This specimen was PBMCs, taken around atezolizumab (anti-PD-L1) treatment. The receptors derive from a man between 60 and 75 years old with urothelial cancer. Each CDR3 is given with its conserved first and last residue. The D gene is left open where the match is weak. Where a row states a size, it is once, few, many or the class of an expanded clone; other rows omit it.

J gene	clone size	D gene	V gene	CDR3 DNA	CDR3 protein
TRBJ2-7	NA	NA	TRBV5-1	TGCGCCAGCAGCAAGACAGCGTACGAGCAGTACTTC	CASSKTAYEQYF
TRBJ1-3	NA	NA	TRBV15	TGTGCCACCGAGGACACGAGATCTGGAAACACCATATATTTT	CATEDTRSGNTIYF
TRBJ2-4	NA	TRBD2	TRBV6-6	TGTGCCAGCACCGAGCGGGGCAAAAACATTCAGTACTTC	CASTERGKNIQYF
TRBJ2-7	NA	NA	TRBV28	TGTGCCAGCAGAGCTCGCGAGCAGTACTTC	CASRAREQYF
TRBJ2-3	few	TRBD2	TRBV19	TGTGCCAGTAGTCCATCTGGAGCGGGGGTCTTCACAGATACGCAGTATTTT	CASSPSGAGVFTDTQYF
TRBJ2-1	NA	NA	TRBV29-1	TGCAGCGTTGAGGGAGCGCAAAACATACGGGATGAGCAGTTCTTC	CSVEGAQNIRDEQFF
TRBJ1-1	once	TRBD1	TRBV5-1	TGCGCCAGCAGCCTATGGACAGGGAACACTGAAGCTTTCTTT	CASSLWTGNTEAFF
TRBJ2-4	NA	TRBD1	TRBV29-1	TGCAGCCAAACCGACAGGGTAATACTAGCCAAAAACATTCAGTACTTC	CSQTDRVILAKNIQYF
TRBJ2-3	NA	TRBD2	TRBV7-2	TGTGCCAGCAGCCCACGGACTAGCGGGGGGGCCTCAGATACGCAGTATTTT	CASSPRTSGGASDTQYF
TRBJ1-4	NA	TRBD1	TRBV29-1	TGCAGCGCCGGAGGACAGGGTAGCGGAGCGAATGAAAATGAAAAACTGTTTTTT	CSAGGQGSGANENEKLFF
TRBJ2-2	NA	NA	TRBV4-3	TGCGCCAGCAGCGGGTGGGGGCGCTTGGACACCGGGGAGCTGTTTTTT	CASSGWGRLDTGELFF
TRBJ2-7	NA	NA	TRBV7-2	TGTGCCAGCAGCTTAGGCATTTCAGGGGCCCTCATATCATACGAGCAGTACTTC	CASSLGISGALISYEQYF
TRBJ2-3	NA	NA	TRBV2	TGTGCCAGCACTCCGGTCGTGATCGGCACAGATACGCAGTATTTT	CASTPVVIGTDTQYF
TRBJ1-2	NA	TRBD1	TRBV10-3	TGTGCCATCAGTGAGTCGACAGGGCTTCATGGCTACACCTTC	CAISESTGLHGYTF
TRBJ2-5	NA	TRBD2	TRBV9	TGTGCCAGCAGCCCCCCCGCCGGGACTAGCGGGGAAGAGACCCAGTACTTC	CASSPPAGTSGEETQYF
TRBJ2-1	NA	TRBD1	TRBV30	TGTGCCTGGGGGTCGGGGGACAGGGGGTATCAGACTTCCTACAATGAGCAGTTCTTC	CAWGSGDRGYQTSYNEQFF
TRBJ1-3	once	TRBD1	TRBV7-3	TGTGCCAGCAGCCGGTCAGGGGGCGAAGGAAACACCATATATTTT	CASSRSGGEGNTIYF
TRBJ1-1	NA	NA	TRBV7-2	TGTGCCAGCAGCTCAAGGCTATCCCGGGGCACTGAAGCTTTCTTT	CASSSRLSRGTEAFF
TRBJ2-5	NA	TRBD2	TRBV5-4	TGTGCCAGCAGCTCCGCCACTAGCGGACAAGAGACCCAGTACTTC	CASSSATSGQETQYF
TRBJ2-3	NA	NA	TRBV30	TGTGCCTGGCGGCCTTTACAGCGGGGCACAGATACGCAGTATTTT	CAWRPLQRGTDTQYF
TRBJ2-7	once	TRBD1	TRBV6-6	TGTGCCAGCAGTTACGCCGGACAGGGCAAGTACGAGCAGTACTTC	CASSYAGQGKYEQYF
TRBJ2-7	NA	TRBD1	TRBV7-9	TGTGCCAGCAGCTTATGGACAGGGGGCCTAGGGGGGGAGCAGTACTTC	CASSLWTGGLGGEQYF
TRBJ2-3	NA	TRBD1	TRBV5-1	TGCGCCAGCAGCTTCGGACAGGGGGCAACAGATACGCAGTATTTT	CASSFGQGATDTQYF
TRBJ2-7	NA	NA	TRBV7-2	TGTGCCAGCAGTCGCGGTCTGGGGAGCGAGCAGTACTTC	CASSRGLGSEQYF
TRBJ1-1	NA	NA	TRBV4-3	TGCGCCAGCAGCCAAAGTGGGACACCGAACACTGAAGCTTTCTTT	CASSQSGTPNTEAFF
TRBJ2-1	few	TRBD2	TRBV4-3	TGCGCCAGCAGCCAAGATTCGTCTAGCGGGAGGACTGAGCAGTTCTTC	CASSQDSSSGRTEQFF
TRBJ2-7	NA	TRBD1	TRBV28	TGTGCCAGCAGTTTACGAGACAGGGAAATCAACGAGCAGTACTTC	CASSLRDREINEQYF
TRBJ1-5	NA	NA	TRBV6-1	TGTGCCAGCAGTGAATTGCCGGGACACGGGAATCAGCCCCAGCATTTT	CASSELPGHGNQPQHF
TRBJ2-1	few	TRBD1	TRBV7-6	TGTGCCAGCAGCTCGGGACAGGGTCGGAGGGATGAGCAGTTCTTC	CASSSGQGRRDEQFF
TRBJ1-6	NA	NA	TRBV27	TGTGCCAGCAGTTTATCGTTCGGGGGAAGTTCCTATAATTCACCCCTCCACTTT	CASSLSFGGSSYNSPLHF
TRBJ2-7	NA	NA	TRBV27	TGTGCCAGCAGTCTTACCGGAGGGATTCCTGGCGAGCAGTACTTC	CASSLTGGIPGEQYF
TRBJ2-3	NA	TRBD2	TRBV2	TGTGCCAGCGCCCCTCCGGGGGGGATACCGGGGGACGCGCAGTATTTT	CASAPPGGIPGDAQYF
TRBJ1-5	once	TRBD1	TRBV14	TGTGCCAGCAGCCGCACCCGGGACAGGGAAATCTATAGCAATCAGCCCCAGCATTTT	CASSRTRDREIYSNQPQHF
TRBJ2-5	NA	NA	TRBV7-2	TGTGCCAGCAGCTTAGGGTGGGGCCGAGAGACCCAGTACTTC	CASSLGWGRETQYF
TRBJ2-5	once	NA	TRBV7-2	TGTGCCAGCAGCCAGCGGACCAAAGAGACCCAGTACTTC	CASSQRTKETQYF
TRBJ1-6	once	NA	TRBV30	TGTGCCTGGAGTGTAGCTGTTAATTCACCCCTCCACTTT	CAWSVAVNSPLHF
TRBJ2-1	NA	TRBD1	TRBV27	TGTGCCAGCAGTACAAGGACAGGGATCTCCTACAATGAGCAGTTCTTC	CASSTRTGISYNEQFF
TRBJ2-7	NA	NA	TRBV2	TGTGCCAGCAGTGGACTGGTCAACGGCGAGCAGTACTTC	CASSGLVNGEQYF
TRBJ2-1	NA	TRBD1	TRBV13	TGTGCCAGCAGCAAATGGGACAGGGGCGATGAGCAGTTCTTC	CASSKWDRGDEQFF
TRBJ2-7	NA	NA	TRBV7-2	TGTGCCAGCAGCTTAGTGGGCGGGTACGAGCAGTACTTC	CASSLVGGYEQYF
TRBJ1-1	NA	NA	TRBV19	TGTGCCAGTAGCGTGCGGGGAATCACTGAAGCTTTCTTT	CASSVRGITEAFF
TRBJ1-1	NA	NA	TRBV19	TGTGCCAGTAGTATAGGAGGAGGAGAAGCTTTCTTT	CASSIGGGEAFF
TRBJ2-5	NA	TRBD1	TRBV11-2	TGTGCCAGCAGCGCACGGGACAGGCGACAAGAGACCCAGTACTTC	CASSARDRRQETQYF
TRBJ2-3	NA	NA	TRBV30	TGTGCCTGGAGTGTCCGGGGGACGGCGACAGATACGCAGTATTTT	CAWSVRGTATDTQYF
TRBJ2-1	NA	NA	TRBV4-1	TGCGCCAGCAGCCAAGGTGGAGCTTCGTGGGAGCAGTTCTTC	CASSQGGASWEQFF
TRBJ1-2	NA	TRBD1	TRBV6-1	TGTGCCAGCAGTAATCGGGACAGGGCCTATGGCTACACCTTC	CASSNRDRAYGYTF
TRBJ2-7	NA	TRBD1	TRBV10-3	TGTGCCATCAGTTCCTCCGGGACAGGTGCCTACGAGCAGTACTTC	CAISSSGTGAYEQYF